The 23 T cell receptor beta chains presented below share a single source sample, sequenced in a study of T cell responses to AZD1222 COVID-19 vaccine. Method: immunoSEQ multiplex PCR; TCRdb's copy keeps in-frame clones and lacks some. The sample consists of fewer than 100,000 clones, about 90% of them appearing once. The input for sequencing was peripheral blood, taken 28 days after the second AZD1222 dose. All receptors come from an adult who received the AZD1222 COVID-19 vaccine.

This clone was recorded only once. The rearrangement joins TRBV6-5 to TRBJ1-1; tentatively, D is TRBD1 (5 bases). V was cut by 0 bases and J by 5 bases, with 10 bases left in between. Germline CDR1 and CDR2: MNHEY and SVGAGI. The CDR3 sequence is 14 residues long. The CDR3 is CASSYSTGRTEAFF. DNA for the CDR3: TGTGCCAGCAGTTACTCTACGGGGCGGACTGAAGCTTTCTTT.

The V gene is TRBV10-2, the J gene TRBJ2-7, with D possibly TRBD2 on 7 matching bases. CDR1 WSHSY and CDR2 SAAADI come from the germline V gene. V lost 7 bases and J 3 bases, leaving 19 bases between the germline ends. This CDR3 contains 15 residues. The CDR3 loop reads CASTSTGGTGYEQYF. The CDR3 nucleotides read TGCGCCAGCACGTCAACGGGGGGCACCGGCTACGAGCAGTACTTC.

This clone has more than one count but fewer than ten. The gene calls are TRBV11-2 and TRBJ1-1, with D unclear. CDR1 SGHAT and CDR2 FQNNGV come from the germline V gene. Trimming pared 5 bases from V and 2 bases from J, leaving 12 bases between. The CDR3 runs to 14 residues. CDR3 DNA sequence: TGTGCCAGCAGCGGTGATGGGAAAAACACTGAAGCTTTCTTT. Its translation: CASSGDGKNTEAFF.

In regard to this clone: Other DNA sequences in this specimen translate into the identical CDR3. The CDR3 protein is CASSVDQGENSPLHF. The CDR3, as DNA: TGTGCCAGCAGCGTAGATCAGGGAGAGAATTCACCCCTCCACTTT. The J gene is TRBJ1-6, the V gene TRBV9; TRBD1 might be the D (5 bases). Germline V gives CDR1 SGDLS, CDR2 YYNGEE. CDR3 length equals 15 residues. V was shortened by 0 bases and J by 7 bases, with 11 bases between the two germline ends.

V usage is TRBV3-1 (or the pseudogene TRBV3-2) and J usage is TRBJ2-3, with D perhaps matching TRBD2 (5 bases). The ends were cut back, 1 base at V and 5 bases at J, with 13 bases in the middle. Germline V CDR1 and CDR2: LGHDT, YNNKEL (reference sequence). The CDR3 loop spans 15 amino acids. In nucleotides, the CDR3 is TGTGCCAGCAGCCAAGTGTACGGGGTAGAAGATACGCAGTATTTT. Its translation: CASSQVYGVEDTQYF.

This clone was counted only a few times. The chain combines TRBV6-5 with TRBJ1-2; 10 bases are a match to TRBD1. Germline CDR1 and CDR2: MNHEY and SVGAGI. V lost 6 bases to trimming and J lost 4 bases; unmatched junction nucleotides: 5. The CDR3 has 14 residues. CDR3 amino acids: CASRGTGEPYGYTF. The CDR3 DNA reads TGTGCCAGCAGAGGGACAGGGGAGCCCTATGGCTACACCTTC.

The chain uses TRBV28 and TRBJ1-1, with D perhaps matching TRBD1 (5 bases). Germline lookup yields CDR1 MDHEN and CDR2 SYDVKM. This CDR3 region has 13 residues. V was shortened by 3 bases and J by 10 bases, with 15 bases between the two germline ends. As DNA, the CDR3 is TGTGCCAGCAGTTTTGGCAGGGCTGCTGGAGCTTTCTTT. Protein product: CASSFGRAAGAFF.

The chain recombines TRBV7-2 with TRBJ2-2; D is undetermined. Trimming shortened V by 1 base and J by 6 bases, and 6 bases separated the two germline ends. The germline CDR1 and CDR2 sequences are SGHTA and FQGNSA. CDR3 length: 13 residues. The CDR3 protein is CASSLEVAGELFF. The CDR3 DNA reads TGTGCCAGCAGCTTAGAGGTCGCCGGGGAGCTGTTTTTT.

Remarks on this clone: Its ends do not fully match the called genes, so a read error is possible. This chain joins TRBV19 and TRBJ1-6; D not certain. The germline gives CDR1 LNHDA, CDR2 SQIVND (reference sequence). The CDR3 is made up of 14 amino acids. CDR3 DNA: TGTGCCAGTAGTCTAGACCCGCAGAAATCCGCCCTCCACTTT. It specifies CASSLDPQKSALHF. Supplemented by reference TRBV19 and TRBJ1-6, the full variable domain reads DGGITQSPKYLFRKEGQNVTLSCEQNLNHDAMYWYRQDPGQGLRLIYYSQIVNDFQKGDIAEGYSVSREKKESFPLTVTSAQKNPTAFYLCASSLDPQKSALHFGNGTRLTVT.

The V call is TRBV7-9, the J call TRBJ1-6, with D possibly TRBD1 on 5 matching bases. CDR3 length: 16 amino acids. The germline V gene has CDR1 SEHNR and CDR2 FQNEAQ (reference sequence). Trimming shortened V by 2 bases and J by 6 bases, and 14 bases separated the two germline ends. The CDR3 bases are TGTGCCAGCAGCTTAATAAAAGGGGATCTTAATTCACCCCTCCACTTT. This sequence encodes CASSLIKGDLNSPLHF. Variable domain in full (rest from reference TRBV7-9 and TRBJ1-6): DTGVSQNPRHKITKRGQNVTFRCDPISEHNRLYWYRQTLGQGPEFLTYFQNEAQLEKSRLLSDRFSAERPKGSFSTLEIQRTEQGDSAMYLCASSLIKGDLNSPLHFGNGTRLTVT.

V and J are TRBV5-1 and TRBJ2-1, with 7 bases that match TRBD2. Trimming took 6 bases from V and 0 from J; bases not matched to a gene: 12. The CDR3 has 17 residues. In germline, CDR1 is SGHRS, CDR2 YFSETQ. The CDR3 DNA sequence: TGCGCCAGCACTCAATCTAGCGGACCGAGCTCCTACAATGAGCAGTTCTTC. Translating it yields CASTQSSGPSSYNEQFF.

J is TRBJ2-3 and V is TRBV6-1, with TRBD1 as a possible D gene (5 bases). Germline CDR1 is MNHNS and CDR2 is SASEGT. The CDR3 has 12 residues. Trimming removed 2 bases at V and 8 bases at J, with 8 bases between. The CDR3 region has the DNA TGTGCCAGCAGTGAAATTGGGGCTACGCAGTATTTT. Its protein product is CASSEIGATQYF.

The chain employs TRBV4-2 and TRBJ1-4; D is possibly TRBD1 (6 bases). The germline CDR1 and CDR2 sequences are LGHNA and YNFKEQ. The CDR3 sequence is 15 residues long. V lost 0 bases and J lost 5, with 10 bases in between. The CDR3: CASSQDYRANEKLFF. The DNA of the CDR3 is TGTGCCAGCAGCCAAGACTACAGGGCCAATGAAAAACTGTTTTTT.

The V gene is TRBV11-2, the J gene TRBJ1-5; 7 bases are shared with TRBD1. Trimming took 0 bases from V and 1 from J; bases not matched to a gene: 9. CDR3 length: 18 amino acids. Per the germline V gene, CDR1 is SGHAT and CDR2 is FQNNGV. DNA for the CDR3: TGTGCCAGCAGCTTAGATTCGGGAGGGGGCGCGAGCAATCAGCCCCAGCATTTT. Amino acids: CASSLDSGGGASNQPQHF.

The genes are TRBV6-5 and TRBJ1-1, with TRBD1 matching over 7 bases. Per germline, CDR1 MNHEY and CDR2 SVGAGI. The J segment lost 1 base and the V segment lost 6 bases, leaving 5 bases of the junction unmatched. This CDR3 contains 14 residues. The CDR3 reads CASSQQGRNTEAFF. CDR3 DNA sequence: TGTGCCAGCAGCCAACAGGGGAGGAACACTGAAGCTTTCTTT.

This clone was counted a single time. The V and J genes are TRBV6-5 and TRBJ2-1; 11 nucleotides match TRBD1. The CDR3 has 15 amino acids. J lost 1 base, V lost 8 bases, and 4 bases had no gene match. Per the germline V gene, CDR1 is MNHEY and CDR2 is SVGAGI. CDR3 in amino acids: CASFRDRGSYNEQFF. In DNA, the CDR3 is TGTGCCAGCTTCCGGGACAGGGGGTCCTACAATGAGCAGTTCTTC.

The rearrangement joins TRBV18 to TRBJ1-3; TRBD1 matches at 9 bases. V was clipped by 3 bases and J by 0 bases; unmatched bases: 6. CDR3 length: 17 residues. Germline V gives CDR1 KGHSH, CDR2 LQKENI. CDR3 in amino acids: CASSPFTGQGSGNTIYF. The CDR3 DNA follows: TGTGCCAGCTCACCTTTCACGGGACAGGGCTCTGGAAACACCATATATTTT.

The chain uses TRBV4-1 and TRBJ2-1, with TRBD2 matching 7 bases. Germline V gene data show CDR1 as MGHRA and CDR2 as YSYEKL. V lost 0 bases and J lost 4; bases outside the gene matches: 6. This CDR3 has 16 amino acids. In nucleotides, the CDR3 is TGCGCCAGCAGCCAAGATTTCGGGGGGACTTACAATGAGCAGTTCTTC. Its protein product is CASSQDFGGTYNEQFF.

V gene TRBV6-5 combines with J gene TRBJ1-2; the D is unclear. Germline-derived CDR1 and CDR2 are MNHEY and SVGAGI. The V and J ends lost 4 bases and 4 bases respectively, with 13 bases between them. The CDR3 runs 14 residues. The CDR3 nucleotides are TGTGCCAGCAGTTCCCCCGACATTTCCTATGGCTACACCTTC. It is translated as CASSSPDISYGYTF.

The count of this clone is one. The chain links TRBV4-1 to TRBJ1-5; 9 bases fit TRBD1. J was trimmed by 6 bases and V by 1 base; bases with no gene match: 7. Germline V lookup: CDR1 MGHRA, CDR2 YSYEKL. The CDR3 covers 16 residues. In nucleotides, the CDR3 is TGCGCCAGCAGCCAAGGATGGGACAGGGAGAGTCAGCCCCAGCATTTT. This gives the protein CASSQGWDRESQPQHF.

The CDR3 spells CASSPYGTSGGTGEQFF. The CDR3 bases are TGTGCCAGCAGCCCATATGGGACTAGCGGGGGGACGGGCGAGCAGTTCTTC. This rearrangement joins TRBV11-2 to TRBJ2-1; 15 bases are a match to TRBD2. Germline V CDR1 and CDR2: SGHAT, FQNNGV. This CDR3 is 17 amino acids long. The ends lost 5 bases at V and 10 bases at J; junction bases unmatched: 12.

This sequence joins TRBV4-3 and TRBJ1-1, with D hard to call. CDR1 LGHNA and CDR2 YSLEER come from the germline V gene. The CDR3 is 16 residues long. V dropped 1 base and J dropped 4 bases, with 16 bases sitting between them. This CDR3 reads CASSQANLNRGTEAFF. DNA for the CDR3: TGCGCCAGCAGCCAAGCTAATCTGAACCGGGGCACTGAAGCTTTCTTT.

This clone was detected only once. The gene calls are TRBV30 and TRBJ2-1, with 10 bases aligning to TRBD1. The CDR3 totals 14 residues. Trimming at V came to 0 bases and at J to 9 bases, leaving 5 bases not matched to a gene. Germline-derived CDR1 and CDR2 are GTSNPN and SVGIG (reference sequence). CDR3: CAWSVGQGWGEQFF. CDR3 in DNA: TGTGCCTGGAGTGTGGGACAGGGGTGGGGTGAGCAGTTCTTC.